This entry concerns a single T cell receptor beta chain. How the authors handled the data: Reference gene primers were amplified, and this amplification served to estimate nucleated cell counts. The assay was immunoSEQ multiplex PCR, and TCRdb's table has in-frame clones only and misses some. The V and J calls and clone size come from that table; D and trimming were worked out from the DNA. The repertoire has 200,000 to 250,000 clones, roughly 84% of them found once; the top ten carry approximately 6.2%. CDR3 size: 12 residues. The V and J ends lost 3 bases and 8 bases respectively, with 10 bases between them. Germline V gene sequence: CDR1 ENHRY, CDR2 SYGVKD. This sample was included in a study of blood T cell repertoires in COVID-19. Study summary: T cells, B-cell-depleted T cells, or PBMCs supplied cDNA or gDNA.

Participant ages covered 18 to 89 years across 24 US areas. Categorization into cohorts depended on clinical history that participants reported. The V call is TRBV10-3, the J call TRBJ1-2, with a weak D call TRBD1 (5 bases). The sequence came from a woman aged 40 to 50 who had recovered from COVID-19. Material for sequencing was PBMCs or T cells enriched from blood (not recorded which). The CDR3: CAISEEGEGYTF. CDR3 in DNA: TGTGCCATCAGTGAAGAAGGGGAAGGCTACACCTTC.